Listed below are T cell receptor beta chains from one sample, sequenced in a study of CD8 T cells in Susac syndrome. TCRdb reprocessed the immunoSEQ multiplex PCR reads via MiXCR and lists one record per CDR3 protein. The sample has about 200,000 distinct CDR3 sequences, roughly 94% seen once; the top ten hold around 0.1%. Specimen: CD4+ T cells from PBMCs. The receptor set was obtained from a human donor in good health. The CDR3 runs from the conserved cysteine through the conserved F or W.

j_call	v_call	cdr3_aa
TRBJ1-3	TRBV27	CASSKRDRGGPSEPIYF
TRBJ2-2	TRBV5-1	CASSFDPADTLTGELFF
TRBJ2-5	TRBV20-1	CSARGLEGTQYF
TRBJ1-1	TRBV25-1	CASSEYGSVNTEAFF
TRBJ2-4	TRBV28	CASGIERAVQYF
TRBJ2-7	TRBV28	CASSGQGGEQYF
TRBJ1-1	TRBV7-2	CASSLQNTEAFF
TRBJ1-4	TRBV4-3	CASSQGTREKLFF
TRBJ2-5	TRBV27	CASSVGLAGVETQYF
TRBJ1-6	TRBV18	CASSPEQGKSPLHF
TRBJ2-5	TRBV25-1	CASTPDARYKETQYF
TRBJ2-5	TRBV29-1	CSVEAGAGDSQETQYF
TRBJ1-1	TRBV29-1	CSGHGTANTEAFF
TRBJ2-3	TRBV5-1	CASSLEPGDTDTQYF
TRBJ2-3	TRBV25-1	CASRTGWDTQYF
TRBJ1-5	TRBV29-1	CSVVAKGNQPQHF
TRBJ1-1	TRBV9	CASSVDMTGSMNTEAFF
TRBJ2-1	TRBV7-2	CASSPSPGYYNEQFF
TRBJ1-1	TRBV12-3/TRBV12-4	CASTPLRGGTEAFF
TRBJ1-2	TRBV18	CASSRGTDRDGYTF
TRBJ2-3	TRBV27	CASGDGKTDTQYF
TRBJ1-1	TRBV29-1	CSVDVPGPTFEAFF
TRBJ2-6	TRBV2	CASSAGRLSGANVLTF
TRBJ2-3	TRBV7-7	CASSAGRTDTQYF
TRBJ1-5	TRBV24-1	CATSDAGQGNQPLHF
TRBJ2-2	TRBV4-3	CASSHQAIMTANTGELFF
TRBJ1-1	TRBV3-1	CASSRSGMNTEAFF
TRBJ1-2	TRBV27	CASSFRGRANGYTF
TRBJ1-1	TRBV7-9	CASSLVVEPEAFF
TRBJ2-3	TRBV29-1	CSVELAGGGDTQYF
TRBJ2-3	TRBV3-1	CASSQARTTDTQYF
TRBJ2-4	TRBV24-1	CATSDSIRGQGMAKNIQYF
TRBJ1-2	TRBV29-1	CSADGHYGYTF
TRBJ2-1	TRBV7-2	CASSLSGVTVEQFF
TRBJ1-3	TRBV6-5	CASRRPGNTIYF
TRBJ2-7	TRBV15	CATSARQGLTYEQYF
TRBJ2-5	TRBV5-1	CASSTGLGRETQYF
TRBJ2-3	TRBV3-1	CASSQAGTGTDTQYF
TRBJ2-5	TRBV7-2	CASSFSGEQETQYF
TRBJ2-1	TRBV15	CATSTFGGPSSYNEQFF
TRBJ2-1	TRBV12-5	CASGLDPTSEQFF
TRBJ1-1	TRBV4-1	CASSPDTISNTEAFF
TRBJ1-2	TRBV29-1	CSVEVTSGGYTF
TRBJ2-1	TRBV13	CASSFDRGLYNEQFF
TRBJ2-7	TRBV7-9	CASSSQGRGGRSYEQYF
TRBJ1-2	TRBV30	CAWRVGGNSFGYTF
TRBJ2-7	TRBV9	CASSVGQASSYEQYF
TRBJ2-3	TRBV7-9	CASPPRGRADTQYF
TRBJ1-5	TRBV29-1	CSVATGGAGQPQHF
TRBJ1-1	TRBV19	CASSIPGDTEAFF
TRBJ1-2	TRBV2	CASIPAGRYGYTF
TRBJ2-3	TRBV6-5	CASRPGGDTTDTQYF
TRBJ2-4	TRBV7-2	CASSLSISNTQYF
TRBJ2-3	TRBV28	CAVEGPDTQYF
TRBJ1-1	TRBV18	CASSPGPGRSAFF
TRBJ2-5	TRBV5-1	CASSLWQPQETQYF
TRBJ1-5	TRBV19	CASSIRTDSNQPQHF